This TCR beta chain is from a study of T-cell memory formation after mild COVID-19. This CDR3 has 16 amino acids. V was pared by 0 bases and J by 4 bases, with 6 bases of the junction left unmatched. Germline-derived CDR1 and CDR2 are LGHNA and YNFKEQ. Findings and caveats of the study: CM and EM subsets held most contracting CD4+ clones; EMRA held CD8+ ones. The SARS-CoV-2 specificity of second-wave clones reaching peak at day 37 remained unverified. Clones contracting over day 15 to 85 were CD4/CD8 balanced, with later expanders leaning CD4+.

TCR alpha and TCR beta cDNA libraries with sample barcodes and UMIs came from 5'RACE using constant-segment primers. TCRdb analysed the 5' RACE reads with MiXCR anew, one entry per CDR3 protein. Of 25,000 to 35,000 distinct CDR3 sequences listed, approximately 12% are singletons. This clonotype was seen many times. The antigen is undetermined. The sample taken for sequencing was PBMCs or a T cell subset sorted from them (not recorded which). The chain is built from TRBV4-2 and TRBJ2-5, with 9 bases identical to TRBD2. This TCR was sampled from an adult woman who had mild COVID-19 (a few samples of this study predate the infection). Cell type and time point are not known. In nucleotides, the CDR3 is TGTGCCAGCAGCCAAGAGGCGGGAGGGCCCCCAGAGACCCAGTACTTC. It translates to CASSQEAGGPPETQYF.